These 21 T cell receptor beta chains originate from one sample sequenced in a study of cytomegalovirus exposure and HLA in healthy donors. 60 Vbeta and 13 Jbeta primers were used in PCR. Using immunoSEQ multiplex PCR, the repertoire was profiled, and TCRdb retains in-frame clones only, with some absent. The data include 200,000 to 250,000 clones; the top ten clones carry roughly 0.98%. Sequencing was carried out using PBMCs. The receptors were gathered from a woman aged 25 to 39 in good health and CMV-seropositive.

V gene TRBV11-3 combines with J gene TRBJ2-2; perhaps TRBD2 as D (6 bases). Germline loops: CDR1 SGHNT, CDR2 YENEEA. The V end was cut by 7 bases, the J end by 1 base, with 16 bases between. CDR3 length: 16 residues. CDR3 nucleotide sequence: TGTGCCAGCACCCGTGGCGGGGATCAGAACACCGGGGAGCTGTTTTTT. It is translated as CASTRGGDQNTGELFF.

The chain has TRBV19 and TRBJ1-5; D might be TRBD1 (5 bases). CDR1 is LNHDA and CDR2 is SQIVND in the germline V gene (reference sequence). Trimming removed 3 bases at V and 3 bases at J, with 9 bases between. The CDR3 consists of 14 residues. CDR3 nucleotide sequence: TGTGCCAGTAGTATGGCAGGGTTCAATCAGCCCCAGCATTTT. Protein: CASSMAGFNQPQHF.

CDR3 protein: CASSQGRYNSPLHF. CDR3 coding DNA: TGCGCCAGCAGTCAGGGGAGATATAATTCACCCCTCCACTTT. V and J are TRBV10-1 and TRBJ1-6, with D maybe TRBD1 (6 bases). Germline V gives CDR1 WNHNN, CDR2 SYGVQD (reference sequence). The V gene lost 5 bases and the J gene lost 4 bases, with 9 bases spanning the gap. This CDR3 is built from 14 residues.

V usage is TRBV9 and J usage is TRBJ2-2; 7 positions match TRBD1. This CDR3 has 17 residues. Germline V lookup: CDR1 SGDLS, CDR2 YYNGEE. Unmatched junction bases numbered 8, after V lost 1 base and J lost 2 bases. CDR3 nucleotide sequence: TGTGCCAGCAGCGTATCGGACAGGATTTTTAACACCGGGGAGCTGTTTTTT. Protein sequence: CASSVSDRIFNTGELFF.

The chain has TRBV25-1 and TRBJ2-2; possibly TRBD2 for D (6 bases). The CDR3 covers 13 residues. Germline V gene sequence: CDR1 MGHDK, CDR2 SYGVNS. V lost 11 bases, J lost 0 bases, and 10 bases lay in between. This chain's CDR3 is CAARGTNTGELFF. CDR3 coding DNA: TGTGCCGCCCGGGGGACGAACACCGGGGAGCTGTTTTTT.

This chain's CDR3 is CASSLAGDNSPLHF. DNA for the CDR3: TGTGCCAGCAGCCTCGCAGGGGATAATTCACCCCTCCACTTT. This rearrangement joins TRBV4-2 to TRBJ1-6, with D tentatively TRBD1 (6 bases). V was pared by 4 bases and J by 5 bases, with 9 bases between. The CDR3 runs 14 residues. Germline CDR1 reads LGHNA; CDR2 reads YNFKEQ.

The V gene is TRBV28, the J gene TRBJ2-7; 8 bases agree with TRBD1. From germline, CDR1 is MDHEN and CDR2 SYDVKM. V gave up 5 bases and J gave up 5 bases; unmatched junction bases: 5. This CDR3 region has 13 residues. As DNA, the CDR3 is TGTGCCAGCAGTCAGGGGGCGGGCGACGAGCAGTACTTC. As protein: CASSQGAGDEQYF.

This sequence joins TRBV11-2 and TRBJ2-5, with 9 positions matching TRBD1. Germline lookup yields CDR1 SGHAT and CDR2 FQNNGV. With V trimmed by 5 bases and J by 2 bases, 3 bases remained unmatched. The CDR3 totals 14 residues. The CDR3 nucleotides read TGTGCCAGCAGCACCGGGACAGGGCAAGAGACCCAGTACTTC. Its translation is CASSTGTGQETQYF.

The chain combines TRBV19 with TRBJ1-2; TRBD1 matches at 8 bases. CDR3 length: 16 residues. V lost 1 base and J lost 6; bases outside the gene matches: 10. Germline-derived CDR1 and CDR2 are LNHDA and SQIVND (reference sequence). This CDR3 reads CASSIGMDREGNGYTF. CDR3 bases: TGTGCCAGTAGTATAGGGATGGACAGGGAGGGAAATGGCTACACCTTC. The whole variable domain, remainder taken from reference TRBV19 and TRBJ1-2, is DGGITQSPKYLFRKEGQNVTLSCEQNLNHDAMYWYRQDPGQGLRLIYYSQIVNDFQKGDIAEGYSVSREKKESFPLTVTSAQKNPTAFYLCASSIGMDREGNGYTFGSGTRLTVV.

The rearrangement uses TRBV25-1 and TRBJ2-7; no reliable D call. The V end was cut by 6 bases, the J end by 3 bases, with 12 bases between. The CDR3 sequence is 13 residues long. Germline V gene data show CDR1 as MGHDK and CDR2 as SYGVNS. The CDR3, as DNA: TGTGCCAGCAGAACAGCCCCAGGCTACGAGCAGTACTTC. Protein: CASRTAPGYEQYF.

The V gene is TRBV7-2, the J gene TRBJ2-7, with a possible D match to TRBD2 (6 bases). Per the germline V gene, CDR1 is SGHTA and CDR2 is FQGNSA. Trimming took 3 bases from V and 3 from J, leaving 9 bases between them. The CDR3 runs 13 residues. CDR3 DNA: TGTGCCAGCAGCTTTGGGCGGGGCTACGAGCAGTACTTC. Its protein is CASSFGRGYEQYF.

The V call is TRBV6-1, the J call TRBJ2-1, with TRBD2 matching over 9 bases. CDR1 is MNHNS, CDR2 SASEGT, per germline. The CDR3 covers 15 residues. V lost 6 bases and J lost 9; bases outside the gene matches: 12. CDR3 in amino acids: CASREPGLAMTEQFF. In nucleotides, the CDR3 is TGTGCCAGCAGAGAACCGGGACTAGCTATGACTGAGCAGTTCTTC.

The rearrangement links TRBV27 to TRBJ2-1; a weak D match, TRBD1 (6 bases). Trimming removed 3 bases from V and 0 bases from J, with 12 bases in between. This CDR3 spans 16 amino acids. The germline gives CDR1 MNHEY, CDR2 SMNVEV (reference sequence). CDR3 coding DNA: TGTGCCAGCAGTTTTTGGGGGCTCAGCTCCTACAATGAGCAGTTCTTC. Its protein is CASSFWGLSSYNEQFF.

V and J are TRBV5-1 and TRBJ2-4; a weak D match, TRBD2 (6 bases). This CDR3 comprises 14 residues. Germline V gene lookup returns CDR1 SGHRS and CDR2 YFSETQ. Trimming cost V 3 bases and J 7 bases, with 14 bases left between them. CDR3 protein: CASSSGTSANIQYF. The DNA for the CDR3 is TGCGCCAGCAGCTCGGGGACTTCGGCGAACATTCAGTACTTC.

The chain joins TRBV27 to TRBJ2-7; a possible D gene is TRBD1 (6 bases). There are 16 residues in the CDR3. V was cut by 3 bases and J by 5 bases, with 20 bases left in between. The germline V gene encodes CDR1 MNHEY and CDR2 SMNVEV (reference sequence). The CDR3 loop reads CASSLGSGTSTHEQYF. CDR3 nucleotides: TGTGCCAGCAGTTTGGGTTCTGGGACATCTACCCACGAGCAGTACTTC.

The chain couples TRBV25-1 to TRBJ1-2; TRBD1 matches 9 bases. Germline CDR1 reads MGHDK; CDR2 reads SYGVNS. Trimming cost V 3 bases and J 8 bases; bases outside gene matches: 7. This CDR3 region has 14 residues. CDR3 in amino acids: CASSDPGTGKGYTF. CDR3 in DNA: TGTGCCAGCAGTGACCCCGGGACAGGGAAAGGCTACACCTTC.

The V gene is TRBV10-1, the J gene TRBJ2-3; 7 bases line up with TRBD2. Per germline, CDR1 WNHNN and CDR2 SYGVQD (reference sequence). Trimming took 2 bases from V and 2 from J; bases not matched to a gene: 1. CDR3 length: 14 amino acids. The CDR3 loop reads CASSERGDTDTQYF. The CDR3 region has the DNA TGCGCCAGCAGTGAGCGGGGGGACACAGATACGCAGTATTTT.

This chain links TRBV27 with TRBJ2-7, with D perhaps matching TRBD2 (7 bases). Germline assignment: CDR1 MNHEY and CDR2 SMNVEV (reference sequence). The CDR3 sequence is 17 residues long. The ends were cut back, 6 bases at V and 1 base at J, with 22 bases in the middle. As DNA, the CDR3 is TGTGCCAGCAGCATTGGTAGGGGGGGCCTAAAATCCTACGAGCAGTACTTC. Translating it yields CASSIGRGGLKSYEQYF.

The chain recombines TRBV19 with TRBJ1-1; the match to TRBD1 covers 7 bases. The CDR3 extends over 16 amino acids. Per germline, CDR1 LNHDA and CDR2 SQIVND (reference sequence). The J segment lost 1 base and the V segment lost 6 bases, leaving 11 bases of the junction unmatched. CDR3 DNA: TGTGCCAGTAGATCGCAGGGGGTTTTCGAGAACACTGAAGCTTTCTTT. This gives the protein CASRSQGVFENTEAFF. Filled out from reference TRBV19 and TRBJ1-1, the complete variable domain reads DGGITQSPKYLFRKEGQNVTLSCEQNLNHDAMYWYRQDPGQGLRLIYYSQIVNDFQKGDIAEGYSVSREKKESFPLTVTSAQKNPTAFYLCASRSQGVFENTEAFFGQGTRLTVV.

The rearrangement uses TRBV5-1 and TRBJ1-5, with D unclear. The V end lost 0 bases, the J end lost 4 bases, and 8 bases lay between the germline ends. Germline loops: CDR1 SGHRS, CDR2 YFSETQ. The CDR3 extends over 14 amino acids. The CDR3 sequence is CASSLETGNQPQHF. CDR3 DNA: TGCGCCAGCAGCTTGGAAACGGGAAATCAGCCCCAGCATTTT. Full variable domain (outside the CDR3, taken from reference TRBV5-1 and TRBJ1-5): KAGVTQTPRYLIKTRGQQVTLSCSPISGHRSVSWYQQTPGQGLQFLFEYFSETQRNKGNFPGRFSGRQFSNSRSEMNVSTLELGDSALYLCASSLETGNQPQHFGDGTRLSIL.

The chain uses TRBV9 and TRBJ2-1, with TRBD2 matching 8 bases. This CDR3 is 17 amino acids long. CDR1 and CDR2 (germline): SGDLS, YYNGEE. The V segment lost 0 bases and the J segment 7 bases; nucleotides outside the gene matches: 12. In nucleotides, the CDR3 is TGTGCCAGCAGCGTAGACAGCGGGAGTAGGATGAGTAATGAGCAGTTCTTC. Translating gives CASSVDSGSRMSNEQFF. The full variable domain, its missing parts supplied by reference TRBV9 and TRBJ2-1, is DSGVTQTPKHLITATGQRVTLRCSPRSGDLSVYWYQQSLDQGLQFLIQYYNGEERAKGNILERFSAQQFPDLHSELNLSSLELGDSALYFCASSVDSGSRMSNEQFFGPGTRLTVL.